One and the same sample provided the 3 T cell receptor beta chains below, sequenced in a study of T cells after yellow fever vaccination. TCRdb analysed the 5' RACE reads with MiXCR anew, one entry per CDR3 protein. The data contain some 240,000 distinct CDR3 sequences, 3% to 3.5% of them seen just once; the ten biggest clones take up 3.2%. The input for sequencing was CD4+ T cells sorted from PBMCs, taken 10 days after the yellow fever booster vaccination. These receptors were collected from a man aged 18 to 35 who received the YFV17D yellow fever vaccine.

Regarding this clonotype: Compared with germline, one end of the junction differs, possibly owing to a read error. This rearrangement joins TRBV28 to TRBJ2-1; 9 nucleotides align to TRBD1. Germline V gene lookup returns CDR1 MDHEN and CDR2 SYDVKM. CDR3 length: 15 residues. CDR3 loop: CDSSLPGQGSNEQFF. CDR3 nucleotides: TGTGACAGCAGTCTCCCGGGACAGGGATCCAATGAGCAGTTCTTC. Variable domain in full (rest from reference TRBV28 and TRBJ2-1): DVKVTQSSRYLVKRTGEKVFLECVQDMDHENMFWYRQDPGLGLRLIYFSYDVKMKEKGDIPEGYSVSREKKERFSLILESASTNQTSMYLCDSSLPGQGSNEQFFGPGTRLTVL.

In the case of this clonotype: Since a much larger clone is just one base distant, this may be a read error. This rearrangement joins TRBV12-3 or TRBV12-4 to TRBJ2-6, with D hard to call. The CDR3 covers 15 residues. The ends were cut back, 7 bases at V and 0 bases at J, with 10 bases in the middle. The CDR3 spells CASTRKGSGANVLTF. DNA for the CDR3: TGTGCCAGCACCCGGAAAGGCTCTGGGGCCAACGTCCTGACTTTC.

There are many counts of this clonotype. The chain has TRBV5-1 and TRBJ2-7; D assignment may be TRBD1 or TRBD2 (5 bases each). V lost 2 bases and J lost 4, with 10 bases in between. The CDR3 consists of 13 residues. Germline-derived CDR1 and CDR2 are SGHRS and YFSETQ. The CDR3 spells CASSLGEGYEQYF. Here the CDR3 DNA reads TGCGCCAGCAGCTTAGGCGAGGGGTACGAGCAGTACTTC.